Below are 31 T cell receptor beta chains sequenced from a single sample in a study of T cell repertoires in cytomegalovirus infection. Their cognate antigens are unknown. One entry per CDR3 protein, called by TCRdb with MiXCR from the reads. The sample holds under 200,000 distinct CDR3 sequences, roughly 22% seen once. The source material was CD8+ T cells from cultured PBMCs, sampled from culture after CMV antigen stimulation. The receptors here all came from a human donor in good health (CMV status not recorded). Some clones in this sample may be carry-over from other donors' samples.

This clonotype was recorded a few times. The chain recombines TRBV6-1 with TRBJ1-5; D not certain. The CDR3 has 15 amino acids. The V and J ends lost 3 bases and 3 bases respectively, with 12 bases between them. Germline V gene lookup returns CDR1 MNHNS and CDR2 SASEGT. CDR3 in amino acids: CASSDGQSANQPQHF. In DNA, the CDR3 is TGTGCCAGCAGTGACGGGCAGTCCGCCAATCAGCCCCAGCATTTT.

This chain connects TRBV7-9 to TRBJ1-2; D might be TRBD1 (5 bases). The CDR3 contains 13 residues. Trimming shortened V by 8 bases and J by 4 bases, and 14 bases separated the two germline ends. Germline assignment: CDR1 SEHNR and CDR2 FQNEAQ (reference sequence). The CDR3 region is CASGFPGGYGYTF. CDR3 nucleotides: TGTGCCAGCGGATTCCCGGGGGGCTATGGCTACACCTTC.

The chain recombines TRBV6-2 or TRBV6-3 with TRBJ1-1; weak D call: TRBD1 (5 bases). The V end was cut by 2 bases, the J end by 1 base, with 8 bases between. The CDR3 runs 14 residues. From germline, CDR1 is MNHEY and CDR2 SVGEGT. The CDR3 DNA is TGTGCCAGCAGTTACACAGGCGAGAACACTGAAGCTTTCTTT. Protein product: CASSYTGENTEAFF.

This chain connects TRBV7-9 to TRBJ1-5, with TRBD1 as a possible D gene (5 bases). The V gene's germline CDR1 is SEHNR and CDR2 FQNEAQ (reference sequence). V was pared by 4 bases and J by 5 bases, with 12 bases between. The CDR3 is 14 amino acids. The CDR3 bases are TGTGCCAGCAGCTCGGGACTCCGAGATCAGCCCCAGCATTTT. Translated, it gives CASSSGLRDQPQHF.

This clonotype was seen a handful of times. The rearrangement links TRBV7-6 to TRBJ2-1; no reliable D call. V lost 4 bases and J 10 bases, leaving 5 bases between the germline ends. The CDR3 spans 10 residues. CDR1 and CDR2 from the germline V gene are SGHVS and FNYEAQ. CDR3 amino acids: CASSSGEQFF. The CDR3 DNA is TGTGCCAGCAGCTCTGGCGAGCAGTTCTTC.

This clonotype was observed a few times. The chain carries TRBV10-3 and TRBJ2-2; D perhaps matches TRBD1 (7 bases). This CDR3 is built from 13 residues. Germline loops: CDR1 ENHRY, CDR2 SYGVKD. The V end was cut by 8 bases, the J end by 3 bases, with 10 bases between. CDR3 loop: CAIARGDTGELFF. In nucleotides, the CDR3 is TGTGCCATCGCCAGGGGGGACACCGGGGAGCTGTTTTTT.

This clonotype was found a few times. The chain is built from TRBV2 and TRBJ2-1, with D possibly being TRBD1 or TRBD2 (5 bases each). CDR1 is SNHLY, CDR2 FYNNEI, per germline. Trimming left V 8 bases short and J 4 bases short, with 12 bases between. There are 13 residues in the CDR3. The CDR3 nucleotides are TGTGCCAGCCCCCAGGGAGTATACAATGAGCAGTTCTTC. It is translated as CASPQGVYNEQFF.

The gene calls are TRBV7-6 and TRBJ2-2; maybe TRBD2 (5 bases). The V end lost 5 bases, the J end lost 2 bases, and 12 bases lay between the germline ends. This CDR3 is 15 amino acids long. Germline V gene sequence: CDR1 SGHVS, CDR2 FNYEAQ. CDR3 nucleotides: TGTGCCAGCAGCGCAGGACTTGCTAACACCGGGGAGCTGTTTTTT. This codes for CASSAGLANTGELFF.

In DNA, the CDR3 is TGTGCCAGCAGTTCAACAGTTACTCAAGAGACCCAGTACTTC. It yields the protein CASSSTVTQETQYF. This chain uses TRBV7-8 with TRBJ2-5; D not resolved. Germline V gives CDR1 SGHVS, CDR2 FQNEAQ. The CDR3 is 14 residues long. V gave up 6 bases and J gave up 2 bases, with 13 bases separating them.

The chain links TRBV2 to TRBJ1-1; D is perhaps TRBD1 (6 bases). Germline assignment: CDR1 SNHLY and CDR2 FYNNEI. Trimming left V 6 bases short and J 0 bases short, with 23 bases between. This CDR3 is built from 18 residues. In nucleotides, the CDR3 is TGTGCCAGCAGAACGGAGAGGGGGGCCGGGGTCATGAACACTGAAGCTTTCTTT. Protein sequence: CASRTERGAGVMNTEAFF.

For the CDR3, the DNA is TGTGCCAGCACATGGACGGGGTATAGCAATCAGCCCCAGCATTTT. Protein: CASTWTGYSNQPQHF. V gene TRBV28 combines with J gene TRBJ1-5; D not resolved. The V gene's germline CDR1 is MDHEN and CDR2 SYDVKM. CDR3 length equals 15 residues. V was trimmed by 7 bases and J by 0 bases, leaving 13 bases between them.

This chain links TRBV7-9 with TRBJ1-3; D not resolved. The CDR3 contains 15 residues. Trimming pared 6 bases from V and 0 bases from J, leaving 12 bases between. From germline, CDR1 is SEHNR and CDR2 FQNEAQ (reference sequence). CDR3 bases: TGTGCCAGCAGTTCGTCGGGCTCCTCTGGAAACACCATATATTTT. Amino acids: CASSSSGSSGNTIYF.

This clonotype was detected a few times. The CDR3 protein is CATTPGANVLTF. As DNA, the CDR3 is TGTGCCACAACCCCAGGGGCCAACGTCCTGACTTTC. The gene calls are TRBV12-3 or TRBV12-4 and TRBJ2-6; no firm D call. This CDR3 spans 12 amino acids. The V gene lost 10 bases and the J gene lost 4 bases, with 8 bases spanning the gap.

The rearrangement links TRBV6-2 or TRBV6-3 to TRBJ1-1; possibly TRBD1 for D (5 bases). The CDR3 runs 15 residues. Trimming took off 2 bases at V and 4 bases at J, with 14 bases between the two ends. CDR1 is MNHEY and CDR2 is SVGEGT in the germline V gene. CDR3 DNA sequence: TGTGCCAGCAGTTACCAGGGAGCGGTGACCACTGAAGCTTTCTTT. Translating it yields CASSYQGAVTTEAFF.

This clonotype was seen a single time. The CDR3 sequence: CASSYPGNEAFF. In nucleotides, the CDR3 is TGTGCCAGCAGTTACCCGGGTAATGAAGCTTTCTTT. The chain carries TRBV6-2 or TRBV6-3 and TRBJ1-1, with unresolved D. Deletions cut 2 bases from V and 7 bases from J, with 8 bases between. The CDR3 sequence is 12 residues long. Germline V gene data show CDR1 as MNHEY and CDR2 as SVGEGT.

This clonotype was detected ten times or more. The chain couples TRBV7-2 to TRBJ1-1, with 7 nucleotides matching TRBD1. Germline CDR1 is SGHTA and CDR2 is FQGNSA. This CDR3 has 13 residues. J gave up 4 bases and V 5 bases, and 4 bases lay outside the gene matches. The CDR3 DNA sequence: TGTGCCAGCAGCGTCGACAGGGCCACTGAAGCTTTCTTT. Translation gives CASSVDRATEAFF.

The V gene is TRBV11-2, the J gene TRBJ1-1; D is unclear. Germline values: CDR1 SGHAT, CDR2 FQNNGV. The CDR3 totals 12 residues. The V and J ends lost 2 bases and 7 bases respectively, with 8 bases between them. Here the CDR3 reads CASSLPEVEAFF. DNA for the CDR3: TGTGCCAGCAGCTTACCGGAAGTTGAAGCTTTCTTT. Combining the CDR3 with reference TRBV11-2 and TRBJ1-1 gives the whole variable domain EAGVAQSPRYKIIEKRQSVAFWCNPISGHATLYWYQQILGQGPKLLIQFQNNGVVDDSQLPKDRFSAERLKGVDSTLKIQPAKLEDSAVYLCASSLPEVEAFFGQGTRLTVV.

The chain links TRBV19 to TRBJ2-4; D call uncertain. With 6 bases removed from V and 2 bases from J, the gap between germline ends came to 14 bases. The germline V gene has CDR1 LNHDA and CDR2 SQIVND (reference sequence). CDR3 size: 15 residues. In nucleotides, the CDR3 is TGTGCCAGTAGCCCTGTTCACGGTCCCAAAAACATTCAGTACTTC. This gives the protein CASSPVHGPKNIQYF. The full variable domain, with the rest looked up from reference TRBV19 and TRBJ2-4, is DGGITQSPKYLFRKEGQNVTLSCEQNLNHDAMYWYRQDPGQGLRLIYYSQIVNDFQKGDIAEGYSVSREKKESFPLTVTSAQKNPTAFYLCASSPVHGPKNIQYFGAGTRLSVL.

The chain has TRBV11-3 and TRBJ2-1; 9 bases fit TRBD2. The CDR3 consists of 15 residues. Per the germline V gene, CDR1 is SGHNT and CDR2 is YENEEA. J lost 8 bases, V lost 1 base, and 6 bases had no gene match. The CDR3 is CASSLGGLARDEQFF. The CDR3 DNA is TGTGCCAGCAGCTTAGGGGGACTAGCCCGCGATGAGCAGTTCTTC.

This clonotype was observed a few times. The CDR3 here is CATLPPGGPPREQYF. The CDR3 bases are TGTGCCACCCTGCCACCCGGGGGACCGCCTAGAGAGCAGTACTTC. This chain joins TRBV6-2 or TRBV6-3 and TRBJ2-7; D perhaps matches TRBD2 (6 bases). V lost 10 bases to trimming and J lost 7 bases, with 26 bases between them. This CDR3 has 15 amino acids. Per the germline V gene, CDR1 is MNHEY and CDR2 is SVGEGT.

The gene calls are TRBV28 and TRBJ2-1, with 13 bases aligning to TRBD2. This CDR3 region has 17 residues. CDR1 MDHEN and CDR2 SYDVKM come from the germline V gene. Germline trimming cut 4 bases from V and 2 bases from J; bases unmatched to any gene: 5. The CDR3 protein is CASSSPGLAGAYNEQFF. DNA of the CDR3: TGTGCCAGCAGTTCACCAGGACTAGCGGGGGCCTACAATGAGCAGTTCTTC.

This chain links TRBV6-2 or TRBV6-3 with TRBJ2-5, with TRBD1 as a possible D gene (7 bases). The germline V gene encodes CDR1 MNHEY and CDR2 SVGEGT. The CDR3 covers 16 residues. V was trimmed by 0 bases and J by 7 bases, leaving 18 bases between them. The CDR3 DNA is TGTGCCAGCAGTTACTCCAGGGGGGCCAAGATGTGGACCCAGTACTTC. Its translation is CASSYSRGAKMWTQYF.

The sample holds a few counts of this clonotype. V usage is TRBV7-9 and J usage is TRBJ1-4; 8 positions match TRBD1. The length of the CDR3 is 16 residues. The junction had 11 bases not matched to a gene; V was cut back by 7 bases and J by 4 bases. CDR1 is SEHNR, CDR2 FQNEAQ, per germline (reference sequence). Written as DNA, the CDR3 is TGTGCCAGCACCATACCCAGGGGGCAGAGTAATGAAAAACTGTTTTTT. It codes for CASTIPRGQSNEKLFF.

This clonotype was seen repeatedly, ten times or more. J is TRBJ2-7 and V is TRBV7-2, with 10 nucleotides matching TRBD2. V was clipped by 1 base and J by 6 bases; unmatched bases: 6. Per the germline V gene, CDR1 is SGHTA and CDR2 is FQGNSA. The CDR3 is 15 amino acids. The CDR3, as DNA: TGTGCCAGCAGCTTAGTAACTAGCGGGGCTGTCGAGCAGTACTTC. Its translation is CASSLVTSGAVEQYF.

This clonotype was seen at least ten times. The genes are TRBV4-1 and TRBJ2-7, with D tentatively TRBD1 (5 bases). The CDR3 consists of 14 residues. The V gene lost 0 bases and the J gene lost 2 bases, with 8 bases spanning the gap. Per germline, CDR1 MGHRA and CDR2 YSYEKL. As DNA, the CDR3 is TGCGCCAGCAGCCAAGAAGAGACAGCCTACGAGCAGTACTTC. It translates to CASSQEETAYEQYF.

The CDR3 here is CASSQAVGQGSSEAFF. CDR3 nucleotides: TGCGCCAGCAGCCAAGCTGTAGGACAGGGGAGTTCTGAAGCTTTCTTT. The chain uses TRBV4-1 and TRBJ1-1, with 9 nucleotides matching TRBD1. Germline trimming cut 1 base from V and 6 bases from J; bases unmatched to any gene: 9. The length of the CDR3 is 16 residues. The germline gives CDR1 MGHRA, CDR2 YSYEKL.

This clonotype was detected ten times or more. The genes are TRBV7-2 and TRBJ1-3; no definite D call. Germline V gene lookup returns CDR1 SGHTA and CDR2 FQGNSA. V lost 1 base and J lost 6, with 22 bases in between. The CDR3 has 18 residues. The CDR3 region has the DNA TGTGCCAGCAGCTTAGGGCGCCCACAAAACCGGAAGACAAACACCATATATTTT. Its translation is CASSLGRPQNRKTNTIYF.

This clonotype has more than one count but fewer than ten. The CDR3 here is CASSSPHLGMGDPLLEAFF. CDR3 in DNA: TGTGCCAGCAGCTCTCCACATCTCGGTATGGGGGACCCTTTGCTTGAAGCTTTCTTT. The gene calls are TRBV7-2 and TRBJ1-1, with a weak D call TRBD1 (5 bases). Trimming stripped 4 bases from V and 7 bases from J, with 31 bases between. Per germline, CDR1 SGHTA and CDR2 FQGNSA. There are 19 residues in the CDR3.

This clonotype was detected only a few times. The chain employs TRBV28 and TRBJ1-2; D not resolved. Germline-derived CDR1 and CDR2 are MDHEN and SYDVKM. Trimming removed 9 bases at V and 10 bases at J, with 24 bases between. The CDR3 sequence is 14 residues long. Here the CDR3 reads CASALTPPARNYTF. CDR3 bases: TGTGCCAGTGCCTTAACTCCCCCTGCGCGGAACTACACCTTC.

This clonotype appeared a few times. The chain couples TRBV6-2 or TRBV6-3 to TRBJ2-5; the D gene is possibly TRBD2 (5 bases). V lost 2 bases and J lost 5, with 12 bases in between. The CDR3 is 14 residues long. Germline CDR1 is MNHEY and CDR2 is SVGEGT. This CDR3 reads CASSYRASSETQYF. For the CDR3, the DNA is TGTGCCAGCAGTTACAGGGCTAGCTCGGAGACCCAGTACTTC.

The DNA of the CDR3 is TGTGCCAGCAGCTTAGAGGGCCGCACAGTTAACTCCTACGAGCAGTACTTC. Translated, it gives CASSLEGRTVNSYEQYF. V is TRBV7-2 and J is TRBJ2-7, with no clear D. With 1 base removed from V and 0 bases from J, the gap between germline ends came to 16 bases. The germline V gene encodes CDR1 SGHTA and CDR2 FQGNSA. The CDR3 has 17 amino acids. Full variable domain (outside the CDR3, taken from reference TRBV7-2 and TRBJ2-7): GAGVSQSPSNKVTEKGKDVELRCDPISGHTALYWYRQSLGQGLEFLIYFQGNSAPDKSGLPSDRFSAERTGGSVSTLTIQRTQQEDSAVYLCASSLEGRTVNSYEQYFGPGTRLTVT.